This T cell receptor beta chain was retrieved from a study of CD8 T cells in ankylosing spondylitis. J was trimmed by 0 bases and V by 6 bases; bases with no gene match: 3. The CDR3 is made up of 15 amino acids. Germline loops: CDR1 SGHTA, CDR2 FQGNSA. The study, taken as a whole, reports: In ankylosing spondylitis patients, matched synovial fluid reportedly showed significant enrichment of disease-linked clones. Disease-linked clones were CD8+ and relatively rare in peripheral blood. Previously reported in reactive arthritis synovial fluid and blood were some of the motif variants.

Quantitative barcoded 5'-RACE was used to prepare TCR beta libraries. TCRdb re-derived calls from the 5' RACE reads in MiXCR, one entry per CDR3 protein. The sample has 250,000 to 400,000 distinct CDR3 sequences, 11% seen once. This clonotype was counted at least ten times. The antigen is undetermined. This chain joins TRBV7-2 and TRBJ2-1; TRBD2 aligns across 9 bases. The sequence was collected from a female donor with ankylosing spondylitis or in good health (not recorded which). The sequenced material came from blood, either unsorted or a sorted T cell fraction (not recorded which). The CDR3 DNA reads as TGTGCCAGCAGATTTAGCGGGAGCTCCTACAATGAGCAGTTCTTC. It translates to CASRFSGSSYNEQFF.